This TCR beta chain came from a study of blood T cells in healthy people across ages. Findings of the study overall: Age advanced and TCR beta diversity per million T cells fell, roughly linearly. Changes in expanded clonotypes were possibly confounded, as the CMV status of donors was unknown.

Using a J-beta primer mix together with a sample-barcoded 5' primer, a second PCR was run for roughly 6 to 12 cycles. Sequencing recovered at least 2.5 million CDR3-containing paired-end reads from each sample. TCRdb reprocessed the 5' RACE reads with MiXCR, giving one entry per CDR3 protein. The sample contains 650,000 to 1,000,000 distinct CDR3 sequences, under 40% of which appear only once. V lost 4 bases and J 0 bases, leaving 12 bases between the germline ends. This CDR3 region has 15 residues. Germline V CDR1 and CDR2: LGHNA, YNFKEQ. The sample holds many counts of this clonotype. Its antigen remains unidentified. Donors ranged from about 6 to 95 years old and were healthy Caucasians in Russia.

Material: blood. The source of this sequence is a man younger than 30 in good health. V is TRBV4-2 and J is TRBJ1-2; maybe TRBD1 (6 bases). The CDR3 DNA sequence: TGTGCCAGCAGCCGACAGGAAGAAGCTAACTATGGCTACACCTTC. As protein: CASSRQEEANYGYTF.